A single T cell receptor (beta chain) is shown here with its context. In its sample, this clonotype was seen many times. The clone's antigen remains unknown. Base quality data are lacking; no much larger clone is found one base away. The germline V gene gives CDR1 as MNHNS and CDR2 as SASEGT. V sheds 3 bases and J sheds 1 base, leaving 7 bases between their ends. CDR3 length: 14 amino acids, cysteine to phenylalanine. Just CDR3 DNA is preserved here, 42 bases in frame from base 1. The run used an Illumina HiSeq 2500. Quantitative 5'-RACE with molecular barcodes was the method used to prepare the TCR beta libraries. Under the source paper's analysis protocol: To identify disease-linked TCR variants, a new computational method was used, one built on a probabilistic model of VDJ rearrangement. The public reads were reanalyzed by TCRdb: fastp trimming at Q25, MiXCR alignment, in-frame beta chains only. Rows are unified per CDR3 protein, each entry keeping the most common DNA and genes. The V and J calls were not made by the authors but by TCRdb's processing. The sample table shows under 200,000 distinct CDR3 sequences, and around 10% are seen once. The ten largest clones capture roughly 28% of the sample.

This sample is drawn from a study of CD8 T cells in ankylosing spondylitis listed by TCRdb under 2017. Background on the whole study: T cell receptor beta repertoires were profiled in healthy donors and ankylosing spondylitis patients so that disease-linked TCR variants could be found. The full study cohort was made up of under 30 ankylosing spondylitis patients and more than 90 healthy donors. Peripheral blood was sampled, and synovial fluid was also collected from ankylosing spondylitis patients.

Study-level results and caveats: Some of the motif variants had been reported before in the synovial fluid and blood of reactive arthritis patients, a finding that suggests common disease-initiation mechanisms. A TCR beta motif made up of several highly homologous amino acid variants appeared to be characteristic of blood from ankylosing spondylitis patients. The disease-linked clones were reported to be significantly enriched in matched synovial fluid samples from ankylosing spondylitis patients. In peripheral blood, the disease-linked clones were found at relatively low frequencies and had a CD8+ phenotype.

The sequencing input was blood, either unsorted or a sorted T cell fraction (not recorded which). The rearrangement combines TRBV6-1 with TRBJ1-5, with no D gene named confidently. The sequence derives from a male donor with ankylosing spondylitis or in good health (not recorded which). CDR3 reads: CASSDGRSNQPQHF. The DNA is TGTGCCAGCAGTGATGGTCGAAGCAATCAGCCCCAGCATTTT.